This TCR beta chain was sequenced during a study of shared clonotypes between healthy human individuals. As for the study in general: The people who gave samples were a couple of women and three men aged 18 to 49. Study results and caveats: Naive subsets tended to show greater estimated richness than memory subsets.

On this clone itself: Its target is not known.

When replicate PCRs were run on sorted subsets, they used approximately 210 ng DNA, around 33,000 T cell genomes. Clones were read by immunoSEQ multiplex PCR, and TCRdb kept only the in-frame ones, dropping some. Of around 560,000 clones in the sample, approximately 95% were seen once. Trimming removed 1 base at V and 2 bases at J, with 15 bases between. The germline gives CDR1 MGHRA, CDR2 YSYEKL. This CDR3 has 16 residues. Only CD45RO-negative cells positively selected for CCR7 counted as naive CD8 cells, so terminally differentiated effector memory CD45RA+ cells were excluded. There were only Caucasian adults among the donors, and all lived in Nashville, Tennessee.

Material: naive CD8+ T cells sorted from blood. The clonotype comes from a woman aged 25-40 years in good health. The V and J genes are TRBV4-1 and TRBJ2-7, with unresolved D. For the CDR3, the DNA is TGCGCCAGCAGCCAAGTAATAACTAACGCAGCCTACGAGCAGTACTTC. This codes for CASSQVITNAAYEQYF.